This T cell receptor beta chain came from a study of technical replicates of blood from a handful of donors. The CDR3 covers 13 residues. CDR1 WNHNN and CDR2 SYGVQD come from the germline V gene (reference sequence). V lost 6 bases to trimming and J lost 1 base, with 9 bases between them. The protocol was immunoSEQ multiplex PCR, while the TCRdb copy is restricted to in-frame clones and leaves out a portion. The data show about 73,000 clones, with just over 90% seen just once and 0.25% held by the top ten. The chain joins TRBV10-1 to TRBJ1-2, with a possible D match to TRBD1 (6 bases). Sequenced sample: T cells isolated from PBMCs. The sequence came from a human donor in good health. This CDR3 is CASSVDSNYGYTF. The CDR3 nucleotides read TGCGCCAGCAGCGTGGACAGTAACTATGGCTACACCTTC.